Below are 31 T cell receptor beta chains sequenced from a single sample in a study of T-cell reconstitution after alpha-beta-depleted transplantation in children. Preparation of the TCRbeta library involved a method that used unique molecular identifiers. TCRdb redid the calling of the PCR reads with MiXCR, one entry per CDR3 protein. This sample yields approximately 980,000 distinct CDR3 sequences, of which about 29% are seen a single time; 25% to 35% belongs to the top ten. The sequences come from PBMCs, mostly from graft donor cells, collected 360 days after TCRalphabeta/CD19-depleted stem cell transplant. Every receptor here comes from a boy in the first two years of life who had a stem cell transplant for SCID, so the T cells may come from the graft donor.

This chain uses TRBV9 with TRBJ2-1; the match to TRBD2 covers 12 bases. J lost 9 bases, V lost 0 bases, and 10 bases had no gene match. The germline gives CDR1 SGDLS, CDR2 YYNGEE. CDR3 length: 17 amino acids. The DNA of the CDR3 is TGTGCCAGCAGCGTAGCTACCCTAGCGGGGGGGCGTAGTGAGCAGTTCTTC. It is translated as CASSVATLAGGRSEQFF.

This chain uses TRBV20-1 with TRBJ2-7; 11 bases fit TRBD1. With 3 bases clipped from V and 3 bases from J, the junction kept 10 bases outside the gene matches. CDR1 and CDR2 (germline): DFQATT, SNEGSKA (reference sequence). This CDR3 contains 16 residues. CDR3 nucleotides: TGCAGTGCTAGGGACCTCTGGACAGGGGGCTTCTACGAGCAGTACTTC. It codes for CSARDLWTGGFYEQYF.

This clonotype was observed many times. The chain recombines TRBV30 with TRBJ2-7; 12 nucleotides line up with TRBD1. The CDR3 sequence is 14 residues long. CDR1 and CDR2 (germline): GTSNPN, SVGIG (reference sequence). Losses at the gene ends were 5 bases for V and 6 bases for J; bases not matched to a gene: 8. The CDR3 DNA reads TGTGCCTGGTCCCCGGGACAGGGGGCGTCCGAGCAGTACTTC. This encodes CAWSPGQGASEQYF.

This clonotype was recorded a few times. The gene calls are TRBV28 and TRBJ2-1; tentative D call: TRBD2 (5 bases). The CDR3 covers 11 residues. V was trimmed by 7 bases and J by 7 bases, leaving 8 bases between them. CDR1 is MDHEN, CDR2 SYDVKM, per germline. This CDR3 reads CASTQRNEQFF. CDR3 sequence (DNA): TGTGCCAGCACCCAGCGGAATGAGCAGTTCTTC.

This clonotype was observed a few times. The chain carries TRBV5-1 and TRBJ2-1, with D possibly called TRBD1 or TRBD2 (5 bases each). The CDR3 has 16 residues. The V gene's germline CDR1 is SGHRS and CDR2 YFSETQ. Trimming shortened V by 0 bases and J by 4 bases, and 14 bases separated the two germline ends. The CDR3 DNA sequence: TGCGCCAGCAGCTTGGACGAGGGCAGGGCGTACAATGAGCAGTTCTTC. This gives the protein CASSLDEGRAYNEQFF.

This clonotype was seen ten or more times. The V and J genes are TRBV5-1 and TRBJ2-1; D is unresolved. The length of the CDR3 is 14 residues. Germline CDR1 is SGHRS and CDR2 is YFSETQ. Trimming removed 2 bases at V and 4 bases at J, with 10 bases between. CDR3 loop: CASSFDGSYNEQFF. The CDR3 region has the DNA TGCGCCAGCAGCTTTGATGGGTCTTACAATGAGCAGTTCTTC.

The gene calls are TRBV28 and TRBJ1-5; D is undetermined. Per the germline V gene, CDR1 is MDHEN and CDR2 is SYDVKM. The CDR3 runs to 13 residues. Trimming removed 5 bases from V and 6 bases from J, with 11 bases in between. The CDR3 sequence is CASSKSRGQPQHF. DNA of the CDR3: TGTGCCAGCAGTAAGAGCCGTGGTCAGCCCCAGCATTTT.

This chain connects TRBV12-3 or TRBV12-4 to TRBJ2-7; 12 nucleotides align to TRBD1. Germline trimming cut 7 bases from V and 4 bases from J; bases unmatched to any gene: 11. This CDR3 comprises 16 residues. CDR3 DNA: TGTGCCAGCACACTGACCCGGGACAGGGGGCCGTACGAGCAGTACTTC. Its protein is CASTLTRDRGPYEQYF.

This clonotype was seen more than once but under ten times. The DNA of the CDR3 is TGCGCCAGCAGCTTTGGGGACACTAACTATGGCTACACCTTC. Protein: CASSFGDTNYGYTF. The V gene is TRBV5-1, the J gene TRBJ1-2; TRBD1 might be the D (6 bases). Germline V gives CDR1 SGHRS, CDR2 YFSETQ. V dropped 2 bases and J dropped 0 bases, with 8 bases sitting between them. CDR3 length: 14 residues.

V gene TRBV12-3 or TRBV12-4 combines with J gene TRBJ1-1, with D tentatively TRBD1 (6 bases). The V end was cut by 5 bases, the J end by 3 bases, with 10 bases between. This CDR3 region has 13 residues. The CDR3 DNA follows: TGTGCCAGCAGTGGACAGACTCACACTGAAGCTTTCTTT. Translated: CASSGQTHTEAFF.

J is TRBJ2-1 and V is TRBV12-3 or TRBV12-4; 13 bases map to TRBD2. The CDR3 is 16 amino acids. V lost 5 bases and J lost 7; bases outside the gene matches: 8. The CDR3 DNA is TGTGCCAGCAGTCCGTCACTAGCGGGGGGGCGTAATGAGCAGTTCTTC. Translating gives CASSPSLAGGRNEQFF.

The V and J genes are TRBV27 and TRBJ2-5, with a weak D call TRBD2 (6 bases). V was pared by 6 bases and J by 5 bases, with 13 bases between. The germline V gene has CDR1 MNHEY and CDR2 SMNVEV (reference sequence). The CDR3 sequence is 13 residues long. CDR3 nucleotide sequence: TGTGCCAGCAGCCCCGCGGGGTGGGAGACCCAGTACTTC. Protein sequence: CASSPAGWETQYF.

The chain employs TRBV28 and TRBJ2-5; no definite D call. Looked up from germline, CDR1 is MDHEN and CDR2 is SYDVKM. The CDR3 runs to 14 residues. With 5 bases removed from V and 2 bases from J, the gap between germline ends came to 12 bases. The CDR3 protein is CASSGLGPQETQYF. In DNA, the CDR3 is TGTGCCAGCAGTGGCCTTGGACCACAAGAGACCCAGTACTTC.

This chain uses TRBV4-3 with TRBJ2-3, with 13 bases that match TRBD2. Trimming removed 2 bases from V and 2 bases from J; junction bases left unmatched: 4. The V gene's germline CDR1 is LGHNA and CDR2 YSLEER. CDR3 length: 17 amino acids. CDR3 DNA sequence: TGCGCCAGCAGCCAACGGACTAGCGGGGGATCCACAGATACGCAGTATTTT. This sequence encodes CASSQRTSGGSTDTQYF.

The chain combines TRBV6-5 with TRBJ2-1; the D is unclear. Trimming took 0 bases from V and 2 from J, leaving 11 bases between them. In germline, CDR1 is MNHEY, CDR2 SVGAGI. This CDR3 region has 16 residues. The CDR3 DNA is TGTGCCAGCAGTTACTCGACAAGGGCCCCCTACAATGAGCAGTTCTTC. Encoded protein: CASSYSTRAPYNEQFF.

This clonotype has more than one count but fewer than ten. The J gene is TRBJ1-2, the V gene TRBV6-5, with 7 bases that match TRBD1. This CDR3 comprises 11 residues. The junction had 5 bases not matched to a gene; V was cut back by 8 bases and J by 8 bases. Germline CDR1 MNHEY, CDR2 SVGAGI. CDR3 nucleotides: TGTGCCAGCGGAAGGGGGCAAGGCTACACCTTC. Translated, it gives CASGRGQGYTF.

The chain carries TRBV28 and TRBJ2-5; D is perhaps TRBD1 or TRBD2 (5 bases each). V was trimmed by 3 bases and J by 5 bases, leaving 13 bases between them. CDR1 MDHEN and CDR2 SYDVKM come from the germline V gene. There are 14 residues in the CDR3. In DNA, the CDR3 is TGTGCCAGCAGTTTTGTGGGGGATTATGAGACCCAGTACTTC. This gives the protein CASSFVGDYETQYF.

The gene calls are TRBV20-1 and TRBJ2-2, with D possibly TRBD1 on 5 matching bases. Germline V gives CDR1 DFQATT, CDR2 SNEGSKA (reference sequence). The CDR3 consists of 16 residues. V lost 8 bases and J 0 bases, leaving 19 bases between the germline ends. As DNA, the CDR3 is TGCAGTATTCCCGCCCGGACAAACGCGAACACCGGGGAGCTGTTTTTT. Protein: CSIPARTNANTGELFF.

This clonotype has only one observation. The chain couples TRBV12-5 to TRBJ2-3; 7 bases align to TRBD1. From germline, CDR1 is LGHNT and CDR2 FRNRAP. Losses at the gene ends were 1 base for V and 4 bases for J; bases not matched to a gene: 5. CDR3 length: 15 amino acids. The CDR3, as DNA: TGTGCTAGTGGTTTGGGCGACAGGGTGGCAGATACGCAGTATTTT. Protein sequence: CASGLGDRVADTQYF.

There are a few counts of this clonotype. This chain joins TRBV6-5 and TRBJ2-1, with a tentative D call TRBD2 (5 bases). Trimming stripped 0 bases from V and 0 bases from J, with 9 bases between. The germline CDR1 and CDR2 sequences are MNHEY and SVGAGI. The CDR3 has 16 residues. The CDR3 DNA reads TGTGCCAGCAGTTACTCGATAGCGCACTCCTACAATGAGCAGTTCTTC. This encodes CASSYSIAHSYNEQFF.

The V gene is TRBV3-1, the J gene TRBJ2-5; D uncertain. The CDR3 length is 13 residues. Germline V lookup: CDR1 LGHDT, CDR2 YNNKEL (reference sequence). V was cut by 1 base and J by 9 bases, with 12 bases left in between. The CDR3 region is CASSQVATPAQYF. The CDR3 DNA follows: TGTGCCAGCAGCCAAGTGGCCACCCCGGCCCAGTACTTC.

The chain has TRBV5-1 and TRBJ2-3; 11 nucleotides line up with TRBD2. V trimming: 4 bases; J trimming: 2 bases; junction bases outside the gene matches: 6. Germline V gene data show CDR1 as SGHRS and CDR2 as YFSETQ. There are 16 residues in the CDR3. The CDR3 nucleotides are TGCGCCAGCAGCAGGATAGCGGGGGGGCTCACAGATACGCAGTATTTT. It encodes CASSRIAGGLTDTQYF.

This chain connects TRBV29-1 to TRBJ2-1; D not resolved. Trimming left V 7 bases short and J 7 bases short, with 26 bases between. Germline loops: CDR1 SQVTM, CDR2 ANQGSEA. The CDR3 consists of 16 residues. The CDR3 DNA follows: TGCAGCGCCCCCGTCGTTAGGGCGCGTTGGGGAAATGAGCAGTTCTTC. Translating it yields CSAPVVRARWGNEQFF.

The chain joins TRBV10-3 to TRBJ1-2; D gene unclear. The CDR3 consists of 17 residues. V lost 0 bases and J lost 2, with 16 bases in between. Germline V gene lookup returns CDR1 ENHRY and CDR2 SYGVKD. The CDR3 region is CAISESNRESRNYGYTF. In DNA form, the CDR3 reads TGTGCCATCAGTGAGTCGAATCGGGAGTCGAGGAACTATGGCTACACCTTC.

This clonotype has only a few counts. This chain links TRBV4-3 with TRBJ2-1; the match to TRBD2 covers 9 bases. Germline assignment: CDR1 LGHNA and CDR2 YSLEER. This CDR3 is 17 amino acids long. With V trimmed by 2 bases and J by 9 bases, 14 bases remained unmatched. In DNA form, the CDR3 reads TGCGCCAGCAGCCAAAGGTCTAGCGGGGTCCGTTTGGTTGAGCAGTTCTTC. Amino acid sequence: CASSQRSSGVRLVEQFF.

J is TRBJ2-5 and V is TRBV4-3; D may be TRBD1 (6 bases). CDR3 size: 14 residues. Germline CDR1 reads LGHNA; CDR2 reads YSLEER. With 2 bases removed from V and 4 bases from J, the gap between germline ends came to 11 bases. The CDR3 sequence: CASSQIQGRETQYF. DNA of the CDR3: TGCGCCAGCAGCCAAATACAGGGTAGAGAGACCCAGTACTTC.

The V call is TRBV27, the J call TRBJ1-2, with D hard to call. This CDR3 spans 15 amino acids. Trimming removed 6 bases at V and 2 bases at J, with 16 bases between. Germline V gene lookup returns CDR1 MNHEY and CDR2 SMNVEV (reference sequence). The CDR3 DNA is TGTGCCAGCAGCTTCAGAGCCCGGGAAAACTATGGCTACACCTTC. It specifies CASSFRARENYGYTF.

This chain uses TRBV12-3 or TRBV12-4 with TRBJ2-1; 13 nucleotides line up with TRBD2. J gave up 2 bases and V 6 bases, and 7 bases lay outside the gene matches. The length of the CDR3 is 17 residues. The CDR3, as DNA: TGTGCCAGCAGCCGAACCGGGACTAGCGGGGCCTACAATGAGCAGTTCTTC. It yields the protein CASSRTGTSGAYNEQFF.

The rearrangement uses TRBV12-3 or TRBV12-4 and TRBJ2-5; D remains ambiguous. V lost 5 bases and J 4 bases, leaving 17 bases between the germline ends. This CDR3 contains 15 residues. The CDR3 DNA reads TGTGCCAGCAGTGCCCACCGGCCTCGCGTAGAGACCCAGTACTTC. Protein product: CASSAHRPRVETQYF.

The chain uses TRBV6-2 or TRBV6-3 and TRBJ2-3; D is undetermined. The V end lost 0 bases, the J end lost 1 base, and 20 bases lay between the germline ends. The V gene's germline CDR1 is MNHEY and CDR2 SVGEGT. CDR3 length: 19 amino acids. The CDR3 DNA is TGTGCCAGCAGTTACTCGAGTACTGTTAGAGGACCCCGCACAGATACGCAGTATTTT. This gives the protein CASSYSSTVRGPRTDTQYF.

This clonotype was detected ten times or more. V usage is TRBV28 and J usage is TRBJ2-3, with 9 bases that match TRBD2. CDR3 size: 13 residues. CDR1 is MDHEN and CDR2 is SYDVKM in the germline V gene. The V and J ends lost 5 bases and 6 bases, in that order; junction bases with no gene match: 3. The CDR3 nucleotides read TGTGCCAGCAGTATAGCGGGGGAGGATACGCAGTATTTT. It is translated as CASSIAGEDTQYF.